A selection of T cell receptor beta chains follows, all from one sample in a study of cytomegalovirus exposure and HLA in healthy donors. The repertoire was sequenced with immunoSEQ multiplex PCR; TCRdb's copy has only in-frame clones and lacks some. The table includes 80,000 to 100,000 clones, about 81% detected once. Sequencing was done on a sample of PBMCs. The receptors shown here come from a man between 35 and 55 years old in good health and CMV-seronegative. The CDR3 runs from the conserved cysteine through the conserved F or W.

v_gene: TRBV2; j_gene: TRBJ2-1; CDR3aa: CASTVGGKFYNERPFF
v_gene: TRBV11-2; j_gene: TRBJ1-3; CDR3aa: CASSLQTGGNTIYF
v_gene: TRBV5-6; j_gene: TRBJ2-7; CDR3aa: CASSLWRSDYEQYF
v_gene: TRBV5-1; j_gene: TRBJ2-1; CDR3aa: CASGTSGGNNEQFF
v_gene: TRBV18; j_gene: TRBJ1-3; CDR3aa: CASSRDRVFRNTIYF
v_gene: TRBV5-4; j_gene: TRBJ1-2; CDR3aa: CASSLEGSGYGYTF
v_gene: TRBV5-1; j_gene: TRBJ2-5; CDR3aa: CASSLEGRGAQETQYF
v_gene: TRBV5-6; j_gene: TRBJ1-2; CDR3aa: CATTSQQGTNYGYTF
v_gene: TRBV7-2; j_gene: TRBJ2-7; CDR3aa: CASSRDRTGGGYEQYF
v_gene: TRBV15; j_gene: TRBJ2-1; CDR3aa: CATSRDNVYNEQFF
v_gene: TRBV4-1; j_gene: TRBJ1-1; CDR3aa: CASSQGETGDREAFF
v_gene: TRBV5-1; j_gene: TRBJ1-1; CDR3aa: CASSGQSLEAFF
v_gene: TRBV12-5; j_gene: TRBJ1-1; CDR3aa: CASGLVLAGGNTEAFF
v_gene: TRBV6-6; j_gene: TRBJ2-7; CDR3aa: CASRRDRGSYEQYF
v_gene: TRBV2; j_gene: TRBJ1-4; CDR3aa: CASSEIANPTNEKLFF
v_gene: TRBV6-1; j_gene: TRBJ1-1; CDR3aa: CASSEQGGAGTEAFF
v_gene: TRBV7-9; j_gene: TRBJ2-1; CDR3aa: CASTSSGGVPHEQFF
v_gene: TRBV28; j_gene: TRBJ2-3; CDR3aa: CASREDRTDTQYF
v_gene: TRBV6-5; j_gene: TRBJ2-5; CDR3aa: CASSYGGKRETQYF
v_gene: TRBV19; j_gene: TRBJ2-5; CDR3aa: CASSSGTSGETQYF
v_gene: TRBV5-5; j_gene: TRBJ1-2; CDR3aa: CASGTGAGGYTF
v_gene: TRBV2; j_gene: TRBJ2-2; CDR3aa: CASIGQNPRGELFF
v_gene: TRBV5-1; j_gene: TRBJ1-3; CDR3aa: CASSLAGEGFGNTIYF
v_gene: TRBV9; j_gene: TRBJ2-7; CDR3aa: CASSPRTGVGIGEQYF
v_gene: TRBV6-5; j_gene: TRBJ1-4; CDR3aa: CASRGLYNEKLFF
v_gene: TRBV9; j_gene: TRBJ2-3; CDR3aa: CASSLRQATDTQYF